This T cell receptor beta chain was obtained from a study of cytomegalovirus exposure and HLA in healthy donors. In the study overall: The same platform was used for the roughly 120 validation repertoires as for the approximately 630 first-cohort repertoires, as reported in a later analysis.

Study-wide results and limits: A later analysis found first-cohort TCR clusters tended to co-occur in the approximately 120 validation repertoires. Reports indicated that the classifier achieved high specificity and sensitivity in diagnosing cytomegalovirus status. A few chains linked to CMV were shown in vitro to be specific for CMV antigens.

The germline V gene encodes CDR1 SQVTM and CDR2 ANQGSEA. This CDR3 comprises 15 residues. The ends were cut back, 3 bases at V and 7 bases at J, with 22 bases in the middle. Assay used: immunoSEQ multiplex PCR; TCRdb lists only in-frame clones, some missing. The sample includes 45,000 to 65,000 clones, approximately 92% of them seen just once. In the case of this clone: Antigen unknown.

Sequencing was performed on PBMCs. The rearrangement uses TRBV29-1 and TRBJ2-7, with a tentative D call TRBD1 (7 bases). This TCR derives from a man aged 18-30 years in good health and CMV-seronegative. This CDR3 reads CSVDGVEGARGEQYF. In DNA, the CDR3 is TGCAGCGTTGACGGGGTGGAGGGGGCGCGAGGGGAGCAGTACTTC.